The 15 T cell receptor beta chains below were found in one sample sequenced in a study of human T cells and chemical hapten exposure. TCRdb reprocessed the RACE reads via MiXCR and lists one record per CDR3 protein. The sample records 80,000 to 100,000 distinct CDR3 sequences, 10% to 13% being singletons. Time point denoted: pre-sensitization, week 0. Treatment reported: therapeutic diphenylcyclopropenone sensitization with weekly scalp DPC. Sequences were derived from whole blood, sampled in connection with sensitization to the hapten diphenylcyclopropenone (DPC). The receptor source for this set is a woman aged 60-75 years with alopecia areata. Some clones in this sample may be carry-over from other donors' samples.

The chain combines TRBV20-1 with TRBJ1-4; D might be TRBD1 (5 bases). The CDR3 is made up of 12 amino acids. Trimming cost V 7 bases and J 6 bases, with 12 bases left between them. The V gene's germline CDR1 is DFQATT and CDR2 SNEGSKA (reference sequence). CDR3 amino acids: CSVARGDEKLFF. CDR3 bases: TGCAGTGTCGCACGGGGCGATGAAAAACTGTTTTTT.

This clonotype was found many times. The chain is built from TRBV3-1 and TRBJ1-5; 7 nucleotides align to TRBD1. The V segment lost 0 bases and the J segment 2 bases; nucleotides outside the gene matches: 1. The CDR3 is made up of 15 amino acids. CDR1 and CDR2 from the germline V gene are LGHDT and YNNKEL (reference sequence). The CDR3 nucleotides are TGTGCCAGCAGCCAAGATGGGACAGGCAATCAGCCCCAGCATTTT. Amino acid sequence: CASSQDGTGNQPQHF. The complete variable domain, with remaining parts taken from reference TRBV3-1 and TRBJ1-5, reads DTAVSQTPKYLVTQMGNDKSIKCEQNLGHDTMYWYKQDSKKFLKIMFSYNNKELIINETVPNRFSPKSPDKAHLNLHINSLELGDSAVYFCASSQDGTGNQPQHFGDGTRLSIL.

The table lists this clonotype with a few counts. The chain is built from TRBV12-3 or TRBV12-4 and TRBJ1-1; 7 positions agree with TRBD1. The V and J ends lost 6 bases and 3 bases, in that order; junction bases with no gene match: 7. This CDR3 region has 14 residues. CDR3 DNA: TGTGCCAGCAGGACTGGACAGGCGGACACTGAAGCTTTCTTT. This codes for CASRTGQADTEAFF.

This clonotype showed up many times. The rearrangement links TRBV27 to TRBJ2-1, with D perhaps matching TRBD2 (7 bases). The CDR3 loop spans 17 amino acids. Germline V gene sequence: CDR1 MNHEY, CDR2 SMNVEV (reference sequence). Trimming removed 2 bases from V and 2 bases from J, with 16 bases in between. The CDR3 nucleotides are TGTGCCAGCAGTTTAATTCCCACGGGGGGCACCTACAATGAGCAGTTCTTC. Protein product: CASSLIPTGGTYNEQFF.

This clonotype was seen only a few times. The chain couples TRBV27 to TRBJ1-1, with TRBD1 matching 8 bases. Germline V gene data show CDR1 as MNHEY and CDR2 as SMNVEV (reference sequence). Losses at the gene ends were 5 bases for V and 5 bases for J; bases not matched to a gene: 10. CDR3 length equals 15 residues. CDR3 protein: CASSPSQGGRTEAFF. DNA of the CDR3: TGTGCCAGCAGTCCATCACAGGGGGGAAGGACTGAAGCTTTCTTT.

The sample holds many counts of this clonotype. The chain uses TRBV13 and TRBJ2-3; TRBD1 matches at 10 bases. This CDR3 has 16 amino acids. J lost 4 bases, V lost 3 bases, and 7 bases had no gene match. Germline loops: CDR1 PRHDT, CDR2 FYEKMQ (reference sequence). CDR3 nucleotides: TGTGCCAGCAGCTTTTACCTGGGGACAGGGGCAGATACGCAGTATTTT. Its translation is CASSFYLGTGADTQYF.

The table lists this clonotype with many counts. The chain is built from TRBV12-3 or TRBV12-4 and TRBJ2-2, with D tentatively TRBD2 (5 bases). The CDR3 contains 15 residues. V shed 7 bases and J shed 9 bases, with 21 bases lying between them. CDR3 nucleotide sequence: TGTGCCAGCACCACTAGGCCCGGGTGGAGGAGGGAGCTGTTTTTT. Protein product: CASTTRPGWRRELFF.

This rearrangement joins TRBV5-1 to TRBJ2-3, with D possibly TRBD1 on 6 matching bases. Trimming removed 2 bases from V and 3 bases from J, with 13 bases in between. Germline lookup yields CDR1 SGHRS and CDR2 YFSETQ. The CDR3 is made up of 15 amino acids. CDR3 DNA sequence: TGCGCCAGCAGCTTCCCACAGGGCACAACAGATACGCAGTATTTT. This codes for CASSFPQGTTDTQYF.

This clonotype was observed at least ten times. This rearrangement joins TRBV19 to TRBJ2-1; D remains ambiguous. The V and J ends lost 4 bases and 13 bases respectively, with 14 bases between them. Germline V gene sequence: CDR1 LNHDA, CDR2 SQIVND (reference sequence). This CDR3 contains 12 residues. CDR3 sequence: CASSTASLDQFF. As DNA, the CDR3 is TGTGCCAGTAGTACCGCGTCCCTAGACCAGTTCTTC.

This chain uses TRBV6-5 with TRBJ1-1, with TRBD1 matching over 8 bases. Per the germline V gene, CDR1 is MNHEY and CDR2 is SVGAGI. The CDR3 consists of 14 residues. The trim removed 10 bases at V and 4 bases at J, leaving 11 bases unmatched. The CDR3 loop reads CATSPRTGLTEAFF. The CDR3 DNA reads TGTGCCACCTCCCCCCGGACAGGGCTCACTGAAGCTTTCTTT.

This clonotype was seen just once. The V call is TRBV2, the J call TRBJ1-3, with D perhaps matching TRBD1 (5 bases). CDR3 size: 15 residues. The V gene's germline CDR1 is SNHLY and CDR2 FYNNEI. The germline V and J ends were trimmed by 7 bases and 3 bases, with 16 bases remaining between them. CDR3 DNA sequence: TGTGCCAGCAACCTCCTTGGGGGAGGTGGAAACACCATATATTTT. This gives the protein CASNLLGGGGNTIYF.

This clonotype occurred many times. The V gene is TRBV20-1, the J gene TRBJ2-7; D is perhaps TRBD1 (5 bases). This CDR3 is 16 amino acids long. Trimming removed 0 bases from V and 5 bases from J, with 20 bases in between. The germline gives CDR1 DFQATT, CDR2 SNEGSKA (reference sequence). The CDR3 region has the DNA TGCAGTGCTAGAGATTTAGTCAGGGCTTGGGAAAACGAGCAGTACTTC. It yields the protein CSARDLVRAWENEQYF.

This clonotype is a singleton in its sample. One end of the junction does not line up with germline, which may come from a read error. The chain joins TRBV11-2 to TRBJ1-1, with TRBD1 identical over 8 bases. CDR3 length equals 15 residues. Germline CDR1 and CDR2: SGHAT and FQNNGV. This chain's CDR3 is CASSLRRQGNTEAIF. For the CDR3, the DNA is TGTGCCAGCAGCTTAAGGAGACAGGGGAACACTGAAGCTATCTTT.

This clonotype was recorded many times. The rearrangement joins TRBV18 to TRBJ2-3, with 12 bases lining up with TRBD2. J gave up 5 bases and V 3 bases, and 15 bases lay outside the gene matches. This CDR3 spans 19 amino acids. Looked up from germline, CDR1 is KGHSH and CDR2 is LQKENI. CDR3 amino acids: CASSPPRTSGALLLDTQYF. In DNA form, the CDR3 reads TGTGCCAGCTCACCGCCCCGGACTAGCGGGGCCCTATTACTAGATACGCAGTATTTT.

This clonotype showed up many times. The CDR3 spells CASSLWDVPGNEQFF. DNA of the CDR3: TGTGCCAGCAGCTTATGGGACGTCCCTGGTAATGAGCAGTTCTTC. This chain uses TRBV7-6 with TRBJ2-1; D tentatively fits TRBD1 or TRBD2 (5 bases each). The V and J ends lost 2 bases and 7 bases respectively, with 15 bases between them. CDR1 and CDR2 from the germline V gene are SGHVS and FNYEAQ. The CDR3 contains 15 residues.